The 30 T cell receptor beta chains in this list originate from one sample, sequenced in a study of blood T cell repertoires in COVID-19 (dated by TCRdb to 2018 to 2021). Receptor amplification or capture employed the immunoSEQ multiplex PCR assay. TCRdb retrieved this table from immuneACCESS and kept in-frame rearrangements only. Not all clones are present; in checked studies, unresolved V genes account for under half, and no reason is known for the remainder. Counted in this sample were 250,000 to 350,000 clones; over 75% of them appeared once. The top ten constitute around 1.1% of the sample. Material for sequencing was PBMCs or T cells enriched from blood (not recorded which). Every receptor here comes from a woman in her 30s who had recovered from COVID-19.

V gene TRBV2 combines with J gene TRBJ1-4, with D possibly TRBD1 on 6 matching bases. CDR3 size: 17 residues. The V end was cut by 6 bases, the J end by 5 bases, with 22 bases between. Germline V gene data show CDR1 as SNHLY and CDR2 as FYNNEI. The CDR3 loop is CASRKTWTEITNEKLFF. The CDR3 coding sequence is TGTGCCAGCAGGAAGACATGGACAGAAATAACAAATGAAAAACTGTTTTTT.

The chain links TRBV25-1 to TRBJ2-3; maybe TRBD1 (5 bases). Germline CDR1 is MGHDK and CDR2 is SYGVNS. This CDR3 has 12 residues. V lost 6 bases to trimming and J lost 6 bases, with 10 bases between them. CDR3 protein: CASSQGRDTQYF. CDR3 DNA: TGTGCCAGCAGCCAGGGTCGGGATACGCAGTATTTT.

The chain has TRBV30 and TRBJ2-7, with D perhaps TRBD2 (5 bases). Trimming pared 3 bases from V and 2 bases from J, leaving 8 bases between. The CDR3 has 12 residues. CDR1 and CDR2 from the germline V gene are GTSNPN and SVGIG (reference sequence). Written as DNA, the CDR3 is TGTGCCTGGAGAGTCGGGACCTACGAGCAGTACTTC. Protein sequence: CAWRVGTYEQYF.

The CDR3 loop reads CASSFKAGGLEFF. CDR3 sequence (DNA): TGTGCCAGCAGTTTTAAGGCGGGAGGGCTTGAGTTCTTC. V gene TRBV27 combines with J gene TRBJ2-1, with 9 positions matching TRBD2. The length of the CDR3 is 13 residues. Trimming took 3 bases from V and 14 from J; bases not matched to a gene: 8. Germline-derived CDR1 and CDR2 are MNHEY and SMNVEV (reference sequence).

The chain has TRBV6-2 or TRBV6-3 and TRBJ2-1; 9 nucleotides line up with TRBD2. The CDR3 sequence is 16 residues long. V shed 2 bases and J 13 bases; nucleotides not matched to a gene: 15. Per the germline V gene, CDR1 is MNHEY and CDR2 is SVGEGT. DNA of the CDR3: TGTGCCAGCAGTTACCTGACGGGTGCCGCGGGAGGGTCTCAGTTCTTC. The encoded protein is CASSYLTGAAGGSQFF.

The table lists this clone with a count of one. The chain has TRBV5-4 and TRBJ2-7, with 9 bases identical to TRBD1. The CDR3 consists of 16 residues. V was pared by 4 bases and J by 2 bases, with 10 bases of the junction left unmatched. Germline CDR1 reads SGHNT; CDR2 reads YYREEE (reference sequence). CDR3 coding DNA: TGTGCCAGCAGCCGTACCCCGACAGGGGGGACCTACGAGCAGTACTTC. Protein: CASSRTPTGGTYEQYF.

This clone was found a few times. The V and J genes are TRBV9 and TRBJ1-3; no clear D gene. This CDR3 spans 13 amino acids. Trimming stripped 4 bases from V and 0 bases from J, with 5 bases between. CDR1 and CDR2 from the germline V gene are SGDLS and YYNGEE. The CDR3: CASSLPSGNTIYF. Written as DNA, the CDR3 is TGTGCCAGCAGCCTCCCCTCTGGAAACACCATATATTTT.

The gene calls are TRBV5-4 and TRBJ2-5, with a tentative D call TRBD1 (5 bases). This CDR3 has 15 amino acids. Looked up from germline, CDR1 is SGHNT and CDR2 is YYREEE (reference sequence). V was shortened by 3 bases and J by 2 bases, with 14 bases between the two germline ends. CDR3 sequence (DNA): TGTGCCAGCAGCTCCAGGGTATCCGTACAAGAGACCCAGTACTTC. Translating it yields CASSSRVSVQETQYF.

The V call is TRBV6-2 or TRBV6-3, the J call TRBJ1-5; the D gene is possibly TRBD1 (6 bases). Trimming removed 6 bases from V and 0 bases from J, with 12 bases in between. This CDR3 has 15 amino acids. Looked up from germline, CDR1 is MNHEY and CDR2 is SVGEGT. CDR3 region: CASSPIRGSNQPQHF. CDR3 sequence (DNA): TGTGCCAGCAGCCCTATCAGGGGTAGCAATCAGCCCCAGCATTTT.

The CDR3 coding sequence is TGTGCCACCAGCAGAGAGTCCGACTACACCGGGGAGCTGTTTTTT. It specifies CATSRESDYTGELFF. This chain joins TRBV15 and TRBJ2-2; no firm D call. V lost 0 bases to trimming and J lost 3 bases, with 8 bases between them. This CDR3 spans 15 amino acids. Germline lookup yields CDR1 LNHNV and CDR2 YYDKDF (reference sequence).

The chain employs TRBV4-1 and TRBJ1-1, with a tentative D call TRBD1 (6 bases). This CDR3 has 15 amino acids. Looked up from germline, CDR1 is MGHRA and CDR2 is YSYEKL. V shed 1 base and J shed 0 bases, with 9 bases lying between them. The CDR3 DNA sequence: TGCGCCAGCAGCCAAGGTGGACAGATGAACACTGAAGCTTTCTTT. Residues: CASSQGGQMNTEAFF.

The chain recombines TRBV7-2 with TRBJ2-1; 9 bases agree with TRBD2. J gave up 9 bases and V 1 base, and 4 bases lay outside the gene matches. Germline V gives CDR1 SGHTA, CDR2 FQGNSA. CDR3 length: 14 amino acids. CDR3 protein: CASSLEPSGVEQFF. For the CDR3, the DNA is TGTGCCAGCAGCTTAGAACCTAGCGGGGTTGAGCAGTTCTTC. Full variable domain (rest looked up from reference TRBV7-2 and TRBJ2-1): GAGVSQSPSNKVTEKGKDVELRCDPISGHTALYWYRQSLGQGLEFLIYFQGNSAPDKSGLPSDRFSAERTGGSVSTLTIQRTQQEDSAVYLCASSLEPSGVEQFFGPGTRLTVL.

J is TRBJ2-3 and V is TRBV5-6, with 7 bases identical to TRBD2. There are 16 residues in the CDR3. Germline V gives CDR1 SGHDT, CDR2 YYEEEE. Trimming cost V 5 bases and J 2 bases; bases outside gene matches: 11. This CDR3 reads CASRRPSGAPTDTQYF. The CDR3 DNA is TGTGCCAGCAGGCGTCCCAGCGGGGCACCCACAGATACGCAGTATTTT.

This clone was picked up a small number of times. The V call is TRBV28, the J call TRBJ1-4, with 7 bases fitting TRBD1. Germline V CDR1 and CDR2: MDHEN, SYDVKM. The J segment lost 5 bases and the V segment lost 6 bases, leaving 6 bases of the junction unmatched. This CDR3 is 14 amino acids long. The CDR3 nucleotides are TGTGCCAGCAGGGGACAGCTATGGAATGAAAAACTGTTTTTT. The encoded protein is CASRGQLWNEKLFF.

This clone has only a few counts. The V call is TRBV3-1 (or the pseudogene TRBV3-2), the J call TRBJ2-7; possibly TRBD1 for D (6 bases). The length of the CDR3 is 15 residues. V was trimmed by 4 bases and J by 4 bases, leaving 17 bases between them. Germline V gene lookup returns CDR1 LGHDT and CDR2 YNNKEL (reference sequence). This CDR3 reads CASSLGQIGGYEQYF. CDR3 nucleotide sequence: TGTGCCAGCAGCCTCGGACAGATCGGAGGATACGAGCAGTACTTC.

The sample holds one count of this clone. The J gene is TRBJ2-7, the V gene TRBV28; 7 nucleotides align to TRBD1. The V gene end was trimmed by 5 bases and the J gene end by 7 bases; junction bases not matched to a gene: 11. The CDR3 contains 14 residues. The V gene's germline CDR1 is MDHEN and CDR2 SYDVKM. The CDR3 coding sequence is TGTGCCAGCAGTCCAATCCCGACAGGGATAGAGCAGTACTTC. Its translation is CASSPIPTGIEQYF. Drawing the rest from reference TRBV28 and TRBJ2-7, the complete variable domain is DVKVTQSSRYLVKRTGEKVFLECVQDMDHENMFWYRQDPGLGLRLIYFSYDVKMKEKGDIPEGYSVSREKKERFSLILESASTNQTSMYLCASSPIPTGIEQYFGPGTRLTVT.

V and J are TRBV4-3 and TRBJ2-3; no clear D. Trimming took 3 bases from V and 3 from J, leaving 13 bases between them. Per germline, CDR1 LGHNA and CDR2 YSLEER. The CDR3 consists of 15 residues. CDR3 loop: CASSQALSATDTQYF. Here the CDR3 DNA reads TGCGCCAGCAGCCAGGCTCTGAGCGCGACAGATACGCAGTATTTT.

The chain uses TRBV20-1 and TRBJ2-3; TRBD2 agrees at 7 bases. CDR1 and CDR2 from the germline V gene are DFQATT and SNEGSKA (reference sequence). With 3 bases clipped from V and 2 bases from J, the junction kept 5 bases outside the gene matches. CDR3 length: 14 residues. The CDR3 sequence: CSASLAAITDTQYF. CDR3 in DNA: TGCAGTGCTAGTCTAGCGGCGATCACAGATACGCAGTATTTT.

The chain recombines TRBV7-2 with TRBJ2-3; TRBD2 matches at 12 bases. J was trimmed by 1 base and V by 5 bases; bases with no gene match: 4. Looked up from germline, CDR1 is SGHTA and CDR2 is FQGNSA. The CDR3 has 16 amino acids. In DNA, the CDR3 is TGTGCCAGCAGCACCGGACTAGCGGGACGCACAGATACGCAGTATTTT. This codes for CASSTGLAGRTDTQYF. The full variable domain, in which reference TRBV7-2 and TRBJ2-3 provide the parts outside the CDR3, is GAGVSQSPSNKVTEKGKDVELRCDPISGHTALYWYRQSLGQGLEFLIYFQGNSAPDKSGLPSDRFSAERTGGSVSTLTIQRTQQEDSAVYLCASSTGLAGRTDTQYFGPGTRLTVL.

This clone showed up just a few times. The V call is TRBV10-3, the J call TRBJ1-2; no definite D call. Germline assignment: CDR1 ENHRY and CDR2 SYGVKD. Trimming stripped 2 bases from V and 6 bases from J, with 13 bases between. The CDR3 runs to 14 residues. CDR3 bases: TGTGCCATCAGTGAGGTCGGCAGGTTGAATGGCTACACCTTC. It encodes CAISEVGRLNGYTF.

This chain uses TRBV4-3 with TRBJ2-5, with 11 bases identical to TRBD1. CDR1 LGHNA and CDR2 YSLEER come from the germline V gene. CDR3 length: 15 amino acids. The ends lost 3 bases at V and 5 bases at J; junction bases unmatched: 5. The CDR3: CASSQGGQGVETQYF. For the CDR3, the DNA is TGCGCCAGCAGCCAGGGGGGACAGGGGGTGGAGACCCAGTACTTC.

This clone was detected only once. The chain recombines TRBV7-8 with TRBJ1-5; 10 bases fit TRBD1. V shed 1 base, J shed 6 bases, and the junction held 3 bases outside the gene matches. This CDR3 is built from 15 residues. CDR1 and CDR2 from the germline V gene are SGHVS and FQNEAQ. The CDR3: CASSLVWTGGQPQHF. The CDR3 DNA reads TGTGCCAGCAGCTTAGTATGGACAGGGGGTCAGCCCCAGCATTTT.

This sequence joins TRBV29-1 and TRBJ1-5; no firm D call. Trimming took 0 bases from V and 7 from J, leaving 10 bases between them. This CDR3 comprises 13 residues. Per the germline V gene, CDR1 is SQVTM and CDR2 is ANQGSEA. The CDR3 loop is CSVEEFRGQPQHF. CDR3 DNA sequence: TGCAGCGTTGAAGAATTTAGAGGGCAGCCCCAGCATTTT.

The chain is built from TRBV7-3 and TRBJ1-1; D call uncertain. Germline V lookup: CDR1 SGHTA, CDR2 FQGTGA. The CDR3 runs to 11 residues. V was clipped by 3 bases and J by 8 bases, with 7 bases between them. CDR3 DNA: TGTGCCAGCAGCTTCGCGGGAGAAGCTTTCTTT. Encoded protein: CASSFAGEAFF.

This clone has only one observation. This chain links TRBV27 with TRBJ2-2; 11 nucleotides line up with TRBD1. The germline V gene encodes CDR1 MNHEY and CDR2 SMNVEV (reference sequence). The CDR3 runs to 16 residues. V gave up 6 bases and J gave up 6 bases; unmatched junction bases: 9. This CDR3 reads CASRPRPGQGAGELFF. The CDR3 coding sequence is TGTGCCAGCAGACCGCGCCCGGGACAGGGGGCCGGGGAGCTGTTTTTT.

This sequence joins TRBV7-2 and TRBJ2-1; 9 nucleotides agree with TRBD1. This CDR3 has 15 residues. Trimming took 2 bases from V and 8 from J; bases not matched to a gene: 7. Germline loops: CDR1 SGHTA, CDR2 FQGNSA. Here the CDR3 reads CASSLLQGARDEQFF. In nucleotides, the CDR3 is TGTGCCAGCAGCTTACTACAGGGGGCGCGGGATGAGCAGTTCTTC.

Only one count was recorded for this clone. The V gene is TRBV7-3, the J gene TRBJ2-2; no clear D gene. CDR1 and CDR2 from the germline V gene are SGHTA and FQGTGA. The CDR3 is made up of 12 amino acids. Trimming shortened V by 3 bases and J by 5 bases, and 4 bases separated the two germline ends. CDR3 loop: CASSLTTGELFF. In DNA, the CDR3 is TGTGCCAGCAGCTTGACAACCGGGGAGCTGTTTTTT.

V and J are TRBV19 and TRBJ1-3; 9 nucleotides line up with TRBD1. From germline, CDR1 is LNHDA and CDR2 SQIVND (reference sequence). The CDR3 totals 15 residues. V dropped 6 bases and J dropped 2; count of bases not matched to a gene: 5. The CDR3 sequence is CASRRTGEAGNTIYF. Here the CDR3 DNA reads TGTGCCAGTAGGCGGACAGGGGAGGCTGGAAACACCATATATTTT.

The CDR3 protein is CASHRDYNEQFF. CDR3 DNA sequence: TGTGCCAGCCACCGAGACTACAATGAGCAGTTCTTC. The rearrangement joins TRBV12-3 or TRBV12-4 to TRBJ2-1; no firm D call. The CDR3 runs 12 residues. The V and J ends lost 8 bases and 3 bases respectively, with 8 bases between them.

The V gene is TRBV12-3 or TRBV12-4, the J gene TRBJ1-1, with D possibly being TRBD1 (6 bases). CDR3 length equals 13 residues. Trimming left V 10 bases short and J 1 base short, with 13 bases between. The CDR3 here is CATFRGGNTEAFF. The CDR3 nucleotides read TGTGCCACCTTCAGGGGTGGGAACACTGAAGCTTTCTTT.